The 12 T cell receptor beta chains presented below share a single source sample, sequenced in a study of sequential checkpoint blockade in melanoma. Only in-frame clones appear in the TCRdb table, and some are missing; sequencing was by immunoSEQ multiplex PCR. The data show about 18,000 clones, less than 30% seen once. The sample's treatment: randomized to nivolumab then ipilimumab (arm A) or the reverse (arm B). Sequencing used tumor tissue (inferred from file names), obtained from a patient given nivolumab and ipilimumab in sequence. These receptors came from a human donor with melanoma.

This clone was seen a handful of times. The chain is built from TRBV4-1 and TRBJ1-2; D uncertain. This CDR3 comprises 15 residues. V was clipped by 4 bases and J by 4 bases, with 16 bases between them. CDR1 and CDR2 (germline): MGHRA, YSYEKL. The CDR3 here is CASSPDENSSYGYTF. CDR3 nucleotides: TGCGCCAGCAGCCCAGACGAGAATTCCAGCTATGGCTACACCTTC.

The chain couples TRBV11-3 to TRBJ1-2, with D perhaps TRBD1 (6 bases). Germline-derived CDR1 and CDR2 are SGHNT and YENEEA. V was cut by 4 bases and J by 4 bases, with 19 bases left in between. The CDR3 length is 16 residues. CDR3 protein: CASSWRDTEILYGYTF. CDR3 DNA sequence: TGTGCCAGCAGCTGGAGGGACACTGAGATTCTCTATGGCTACACCTTC. Full variable domain (remainder filled in from reference TRBV11-3 and TRBJ1-2): EAGVVQSPRYKIIEKKQPVAFWCNPISGHNTLYWYLQNLGQGPELLIRYENEEAVDDSQLPKDRFSAERLKGVDSTLKIQPAELGDSAVYLCASSWRDTEILYGYTFGSGTRLTVV.

This clone turned up a few times. This chain uses TRBV12-5 with TRBJ2-3; no reliable D call. The CDR3 covers 15 residues. V was trimmed by 4 bases and J by 2 bases, leaving 13 bases between them. Germline-derived CDR1 and CDR2 are LGHNT and FRNRAP. The CDR3 nucleotides are TGTGCTAGTGGTTCCTCGACCGAGGTCACAGATACGCAGTATTTT. It codes for CASGSSTEVTDTQYF.

This clone was seen only a few times. The chain combines TRBV11-3 with TRBJ2-1, with TRBD2 as a possible D gene (5 bases). The CDR3 extends over 19 amino acids. Germline CDR1 is SGHNT and CDR2 is YENEEA. Between the trimmed V and J ends, which lost 2 bases and 0 bases, there was a span of 20 bases. The chain's CDR3 is CASSLRGDILLSSYNEQFF. In DNA, the CDR3 is TGTGCCAGCAGCTTACGGGGAGACATACTTTTGAGCTCCTACAATGAGCAGTTCTTC.

CDR3 sequence reads: CASSDGGQPQHF. DNA of the CDR3: TGTGCCAGCAGCGATGGGGGGCAGCCCCAGCATTTT. The V gene is TRBV28, the J gene TRBJ1-5; D possibly corresponds to TRBD1 (5 bases). The CDR3 totals 12 residues. The V gene lost 6 bases and the J gene lost 7 bases, with 10 bases spanning the gap. Germline CDR1 and CDR2: MDHEN and SYDVKM. The full variable domain, with the rest looked up from reference TRBV28 and TRBJ1-5, is DVKVTQSSRYLVKRTGEKVFLECVQDMDHENMFWYRQDPGLGLRLIYFSYDVKMKEKGDIPEGYSVSREKKERFSLILESASTNQTSMYLCASSDGGQPQHFGDGTRLSIL.

This clone has only a few counts. CDR3 amino acids: CASSLDGTGKYEQYF. CDR3 DNA: TGCGCCAGCAGCTTGGATGGGACAGGGAAGTACGAGCAGTACTTC. The chain is built from TRBV5-1 and TRBJ2-7, with TRBD1 matching 9 bases. The CDR3 loop spans 15 amino acids. The J segment lost 4 bases and the V segment lost 0 bases, leaving 5 bases of the junction unmatched. Germline-derived CDR1 and CDR2 are SGHRS and YFSETQ. The variable domain in full, completed from reference TRBV5-1 and TRBJ2-7, reads KAGVTQTPRYLIKTRGQQVTLSCSPISGHRSVSWYQQTPGQGLQFLFEYFSETQRNKGNFPGRFSGRQFSNSRSEMNVSTLELGDSALYLCASSLDGTGKYEQYFGPGTRLTVT.

This clone was seen a handful of times. This sequence joins TRBV6-8 and TRBJ1-5; 12 bases agree with TRBD1. This CDR3 spans 18 amino acids. Germline-derived CDR1 and CDR2 are MNHGY and SAAAGT. V lost 4 bases to trimming and J lost 3 bases; unmatched junction nucleotides: 10. This CDR3 reads CASSSPGQGARNNQPQHF. The CDR3 nucleotides are TGTGCCAGCAGTTCTCCGGGACAGGGGGCGCGGAACAATCAGCCCCAGCATTTT.

The chain uses TRBV19 and TRBJ2-7; a weak D match, TRBD2 (6 bases). Germline V gene sequence: CDR1 LNHDA, CDR2 SQIVND (reference sequence). CDR3 length: 13 residues. Trimming removed 3 bases from V and 3 bases from J, with 9 bases in between. In DNA form, the CDR3 reads TGTGCCAGTAGTATCGGGACTCACTACGAGCAGTACTTC. It encodes CASSIGTHYEQYF.

The chain recombines TRBV6-8 with TRBJ1-4; D is unclear. The length of the CDR3 is 15 residues. V was clipped by 8 bases and J by 0 bases, with 13 bases between them. CDR1 is MNHGY and CDR2 is SAAAGT in the germline V gene. CDR3 in DNA: TGTGCCAGCGGTTCGACGGGTGCAACTAATGAAAAACTGTTTTTT. Its protein product is CASGSTGATNEKLFF.

The rearrangement uses TRBV19 and TRBJ2-2; the match to TRBD2 covers 12 bases. Germline CDR1 and CDR2: LNHDA and SQIVND (reference sequence). The length of the CDR3 is 17 residues. With V trimmed by 5 bases and J by 7 bases, 11 bases remained unmatched. The CDR3 sequence: CASSSTRLAGDRGELFF. CDR3 bases: TGTGCCAGTAGTTCCACCAGACTAGCGGGAGATCGCGGGGAGCTGTTTTTT.

The chain uses TRBV19 and TRBJ2-3; D assignment may be TRBD1 or TRBD2 (5 bases each). CDR1 LNHDA and CDR2 SQIVND come from the germline V gene (reference sequence). This CDR3 comprises 14 residues. Written as DNA, the CDR3 is TGTGTTTCATCTTCAGGGAGTAGCACAGATACGCAGTATTTT. Its protein product is CVSSSGSSTDTQYF.

CDR3: CASSGDFVEQYF. The CDR3 coding sequence is TGTGCCAGCAGCGGTGACTTTGTCGAGCAGTACTTC. The chain employs TRBV9 and TRBJ2-7, with D unresolved. Germline V gene lookup returns CDR1 SGDLS and CDR2 YYNGEE. The CDR3 runs to 12 residues. The V gene lost 3 bases and the J gene lost 6 bases, with 10 bases spanning the gap. Filled out from reference TRBV9 and TRBJ2-7, the complete variable domain reads DSGVTQTPKHLITATGQRVTLRCSPRSGDLSVYWYQQSLDQGLQFLIQYYNGEERAKGNILERFSAQQFPDLHSELNLSSLELGDSALYFCASSGDFVEQYFGPGTRLTVT.